These T cell receptor beta chains were read from a single sample in a study of blood T cell repertoires in COVID-19. The method was immunoSEQ multiplex PCR; TCRdb's version includes in-frame clones alone and lacks a portion of them. The sample has approximately 140,000 clones; around 89% are singletons. Sequencing was carried out using PBMCs or T cells enriched from blood (not recorded which). The receptors originated from a woman aged 25 to 45 with acute COVID-19. CDR3s include the opening cysteine and the closing phenylalanine or tryptophan. D genes are given only for firm matches. Clone size is not always given. Where it is, it says once, few, many or a class for expanded clones.

cdr3_length	d_call	v_call	clone_size	j_call	cdr3_aa	cdr3_nt
15	TRBD1	TRBV9	few	TRBJ1-6	CASSGQGLGNSPLHF	TGTGCCAGCAGCGGACAGGGGCTAGGTAATTCACCCCTCCACTTT
14	-	TRBV3-1/TRBV3-2	-	TRBJ1-6	CASSQGGGNSPLHF	TGTGCCAGCAGCCAAGGGGGAGGTAATTCACCCCTCCACTTT
17	TRBD2	TRBV5-8	-	TRBJ2-5	CASSLIYRGGYQETQYF	TGTGCCAGCAGCTTGATATACCGGGGAGGGTACCAAGAGACCCAGTACTTC
13	TRBD2	TRBV27	-	TRBJ2-7	CASRTGGAYEQYF	TGTGCCAGCAGGACCGGGGGGGCTTACGAGCAGTACTTC
15	-	TRBV7-2	-	TRBJ2-2	CASSPYFGNTGEPFF	TGTGCCAGCAGCCCCTATTTCGGCAACACCGGGGAGCCGTTTTTT
18	TRBD2	TRBV7-2	once	TRBJ2-1	CASSPRRGWTSGTNEQFF	TGTGCCAGCAGCCCTCGCAGGGGGTGGACTAGCGGCACAAATGAGCAGTTCTTC
15	-	TRBV25-1	-	TRBJ1-2	CASSENLGQDYGYTF	TGTGCCAGCAGTGAAAACTTGGGGCAGGATTATGGCTACACCTTC
14	-	TRBV28	-	TRBJ1-6	CASSLGGGNSPLHF	TGTGCCAGCAGTTTAGGCGGGGGAAATTCACCCCTCCACTTT
14	-	TRBV6-2/TRBV6-3	-	TRBJ2-7	CASSYGGPSYEQYF	TGTGCCAGCAGTTATGGAGGGCCATCCTACGAGCAGTACTTC
12	-	TRBV2	-	TRBJ2-7	CASSDTDYEQYF	TGTGCCAGCAGTGACACAGACTACGAGCAGTACTTC
14	-	TRBV28	-	TRBJ2-2	CASTYRTRDGELFF	TGTGCCAGCACCTACCGGACTCGCGACGGGGAGCTGTTTTTT
15	-	TRBV14	-	TRBJ1-3	CASSPGQFSGNTIYF	TGTGCCAGCAGCCCCGGACAGTTCTCTGGAAACACCATATATTTT
12	-	TRBV10-3	-	TRBJ1-2	CAISESLYGYTF	TGTGCCATCAGTGAGTCCCTCTATGGCTACACCTTC
18	TRBD1	TRBV4-3	few	TRBJ1-5	CASTGDRGRLYSNQPQHF	TGCGCCAGCACGGGGGACAGGGGTAGACTTTACAGCAATCAGCCCCAGCATTTT
15	-	TRBV7-6	few	TRBJ1-5	CASSLGGGSNQPQHF	TGTGCCAGCAGCTTAGGCGGGGGGAGCAATCAGCCCCAGCATTTT
13	TRBD1	TRBV11-1	-	TRBJ1-1	CASSRDRETEAFF	TGTGCCAGCAGCCGGGACAGGGAGACTGAAGCTTTCTTT
13	-	TRBV7-2	-	TRBJ2-3	CASSALATDTQYF	TGTGCCAGCAGCGCGTTAGCCACAGATACGCAGTATTTT
14	TRBD1	TRBV7-2	-	TRBJ1-6	CASSLGQGSSPLHF	TGTGCCAGCAGCTTAGGACAGGGGAGTTCACCCCTCCACTTT
13	TRBD1	TRBV14	-	TRBJ2-7	CASSLGQLSEQYF	TGTGCCAGCAGCTTGGGACAGCTTAGCGAGCAGTACTTC
18	-	TRBV4-1	-	TRBJ2-1	CASTPRSGYSPSRNEQFF	TGCGCCAGCACCCCTCGGAGCGGATACTCACCTTCTAGGAATGAGCAGTTCTTC